What follows are 8 T cell receptor beta chains derived from one specimen sequenced in a study of T cells expressing NK-cell markers. No DNA is given; TCRdb re-called the 5' RACE reads and lists each CDR3 protein once. This table holds 350,000 to 450,000 distinct CDR3 sequences. Sequencing was carried out using blood T cells: a sorted CD56 or NKG2C T cell subset, CD4+ or CD8+ T cells, or bulk PBMC T cells (not recorded which). These TCRs come from a man aged 18 to 69 in good health.

V and J are TRBV29-1 and TRBJ2-5; absent DNA, TCRdb's TRBD2 call cannot be checked. The V gene's germline CDR1 is SQVTM and CDR2 ANQGSEA. The CDR3 length is 14 residues. CDR3 protein: CSVDGLAIQETQYF.

This chain joins TRBV12-3 or TRBV12-4 and TRBJ2-3; without DNA, the TCRdb call of TRBD2 cannot be checked. CDR3 length: 15 amino acids. CDR3 amino acids: CASSKRGGEGDTQYF.

The gene calls are TRBV9 and TRBJ2-3. The CDR3 runs to 13 residues. CDR1 and CDR2 (germline): SGDLS, YYNGEE. CDR3 region: CASSVVPGTTQYF. Full variable domain (rest looked up from reference TRBV9 and TRBJ2-3): DSGVTQTPKHLITATGQRVTLRCSPRSGDLSVYWYQQSLDQGLQFLIQYYNGEERAKGNILERFSAQQFPDLHSELNLSSLELGDSALYFCASSVVPGTTQYFGPGTRLTVL.

This chain uses TRBV5-6 with TRBJ1-2; lacking DNA, the TRBD1 call made by TCRdb goes unchecked. CDR1 is SGHDT, CDR2 YYEEEE, per germline. The CDR3 consists of 11 residues. This CDR3 reads CASTGRGGYTF.

The chain employs TRBV6-1 and TRBJ2-4. CDR1 is MNHNS and CDR2 is SASEGT in the germline V gene. This CDR3 has 12 amino acids. The CDR3 spells CASKNNKNIQYF.

The chain links TRBV15 to TRBJ2-1; the D call of TRBD1 rests on TCRdb alone, since no DNA is present to check it. Germline CDR1 is LNHNV and CDR2 is YYDKDF (reference sequence). The CDR3 length is 16 residues. Here the CDR3 reads CATSPYRDRVNNEQFF.

This chain joins TRBV10-3 and TRBJ1-6; lacking DNA, the TRBD1 call made by TCRdb goes unchecked. In germline, CDR1 is ENHRY, CDR2 SYGVKD. The CDR3 runs to 15 residues. CDR3 region: CAISEMDGDNSPLHF.

The chain uses TRBV3-1 and TRBJ2-7; TCRdb's assignment of TRBD1 cannot be checked, as there is no DNA. Germline CDR1 reads LGHDT; CDR2 reads YNNKEL (reference sequence). CDR3 size: 16 residues. The CDR3 region is CASSQAIGQGGLEQYF.